The 30 T cell receptor beta chains below were found in one sample sequenced in a study of identical twins. Using its own MiXCR run on the 5' RACE reads, TCRdb lists one record per CDR3 protein. The sample consists of 200,000 to 250,000 distinct CDR3 sequences, 7% of them appearing once. These data also featured in a second study, about yellow fever vaccine responses in identical twins.

The sample comprised memory (CD45RO+) T cells sorted from blood. The receptors were sampled from a woman aged 18-29 years in good health.

At least ten counts were recorded for this clonotype. This chain uses TRBV5-1 with TRBJ2-3; no clear D gene. Trimming removed 0 bases at V and 1 base at J, with 9 bases between. This CDR3 has 15 residues. Germline V gives CDR1 SGHRS, CDR2 YFSETQ. CDR3 bases: TGCGCCAGCAGCTTGGGAGGAACTGGCACAGATACGCAGTATTTT. Amino acid sequence: CASSLGGTGTDTQYF.

The gene calls are TRBV20-1 and TRBJ1-5; 8 bases match TRBD1. The CDR3 covers 14 residues. CDR1 DFQATT and CDR2 SNEGSKA come from the germline V gene (reference sequence). The ends lost 6 bases at V and 2 bases at J; junction bases unmatched: 6. CDR3 sequence: CSAQGGSGNQPQHF. The CDR3 coding sequence is TGCAGTGCACAGGGGGGGTCTGGCAATCAGCCCCAGCATTTT.

V usage is TRBV20-1 and J usage is TRBJ2-1; D might be TRBD2 (6 bases). The germline V gene encodes CDR1 DFQATT and CDR2 SNEGSKA (reference sequence). V was cut by 3 bases and J by 8 bases, with 14 bases left in between. The CDR3 is 13 residues long. This chain's CDR3 is CSASWPSGDEQFF. CDR3 sequence (DNA): TGCAGTGCTAGCTGGCCCTCGGGGGATGAGCAGTTCTTC.

In its sample, this clonotype was seen a few times. The chain links TRBV28 to TRBJ1-2; D gene uncertain. CDR1 and CDR2 (germline): MDHEN, SYDVKM. The length of the CDR3 is 15 residues. Trimming removed 2 bases at V and 4 bases at J, with 14 bases between. The CDR3 spells CASSLDWGRGYGYTF. The CDR3 DNA sequence: TGTGCCAGCAGTTTAGATTGGGGAAGAGGCTATGGCTACACCTTC.

This clonotype appeared many times. CDR3 nucleotide sequence: TGTGCCAGCCGGGGGAGGGACGAGCAGTACTTC. Amino acid sequence: CASRGRDEQYF. The V gene is TRBV12-3 or TRBV12-4, the J gene TRBJ2-7; TRBD2 aligns across 7 bases. V dropped 8 bases and J dropped 5; count of bases not matched to a gene: 3. The CDR3 consists of 11 residues.

This clonotype has ten or more counts. The J gene is TRBJ1-6, the V gene TRBV12-3 or TRBV12-4; D is perhaps TRBD1 (6 bases). This CDR3 has 14 residues. Trimming cost V 5 bases and J 8 bases, with 13 bases left between them. CDR3 loop: CASSPQGGDSPLHF. For the CDR3, the DNA is TGTGCCAGCAGTCCACAGGGCGGGGATTCACCCCTCCACTTT.

This clonotype came up many times. V usage is TRBV3-1 and J usage is TRBJ1-2, with 7 bases that match TRBD1. The germline CDR1 and CDR2 sequences are LGHDT and YNNKEL (reference sequence). The length of the CDR3 is 12 residues. After removal of 1 base from V and 9 bases from J, the junction contained 2 bases not matched to a gene. The DNA of the CDR3 is TGTGCCAGCAGCCAAGCGGGACAGAGCTACACCTTC. This encodes CASSQAGQSYTF.

At least ten counts were recorded for this clonotype. The chain employs TRBV7-8 and TRBJ2-7, with unresolved D. Germline V lookup: CDR1 SGHVS, CDR2 FQNEAQ. The length of the CDR3 is 13 residues. V was clipped by 5 bases and J by 6 bases, with 14 bases between them. The CDR3 is CASSLPPGVEQYF. For the CDR3, the DNA is TGTGCCAGCAGCCTACCGCCCGGCGTCGAGCAGTACTTC.

This clonotype was seen many times. CDR3 nucleotides: TGCAGTGCTAGAGATCTCCCGCGAGAGACCCAGTACTTC. This gives the protein CSARDLPRETQYF. The rearrangement joins TRBV20-1 to TRBJ2-5; the D is unclear. The V gene's germline CDR1 is DFQATT and CDR2 SNEGSKA (reference sequence). This CDR3 comprises 13 residues. Between the trimmed V and J ends, which lost 0 bases and 4 bases, there was a span of 9 bases.

This clonotype was detected many times. The V call is TRBV7-8, the J call TRBJ2-2; D is uncertain. Trimming pared 4 bases from V and 1 base from J, leaving 10 bases between. This CDR3 is built from 15 residues. CDR1 and CDR2 (germline): SGHVS, FQNEAQ. The CDR3 loop is CASSWRGVNTGELFF. CDR3 in DNA: TGTGCCAGCAGCTGGCGAGGAGTGAACACCGGGGAGCTGTTTTTT.

In its sample, this clonotype was seen many times. The rearrangement links TRBV3-1 to TRBJ2-5, with 8 bases fitting TRBD2. CDR3 length: 16 amino acids. Looked up from germline, CDR1 is LGHDT and CDR2 is YNNKEL (reference sequence). J lost 5 bases, V lost 4 bases, and 12 bases had no gene match. The CDR3 region is CASSPFRRGVVETQYF. The CDR3 nucleotides are TGTGCCAGCAGCCCCTTCCGGCGGGGGGTAGTTGAGACCCAGTACTTC.

This clonotype has a count of ten or more. V usage is TRBV29-1 and J usage is TRBJ2-7, with a weak D call TRBD1 (5 bases). V dropped 7 bases and J dropped 0 bases, with 10 bases sitting between them. CDR1 is SQVTM, CDR2 ANQGSEA, per germline. The CDR3 totals 12 residues. CDR3 in amino acids: CSARQSSYEQYV. The CDR3 nucleotides are TGCAGCGCCCGACAGAGCTCCTACGAGCAGTACGTC.

V is TRBV20-1 and J is TRBJ1-1; a weak D match, TRBD1 (6 bases). The CDR3 consists of 14 residues. The germline gives CDR1 DFQATT, CDR2 SNEGSKA (reference sequence). V shed 4 bases and J shed 0 bases, with 12 bases lying between them. The CDR3 coding sequence is TGCAGTGCTACGCAGGACAGCATGAACACTGAAGCTTTCTTT. Amino acids: CSATQDSMNTEAFF.

In its sample, this clonotype was seen many times. This chain connects TRBV5-1 to TRBJ2-7; the match to TRBD2 covers 11 bases. V shed 4 bases and J 4 bases; nucleotides not matched to a gene: 7. This CDR3 comprises 15 residues. Germline V CDR1 and CDR2: SGHRS, YFSETQ. Here the CDR3 DNA reads TGCGCCAGCAGCCAGACTAGCGGGAAAGGGTACGAGCAGTACTTC. Protein product: CASSQTSGKGYEQYF.

This clonotype was seen a few times. The V gene is TRBV5-1, the J gene TRBJ2-1; D possibly matches TRBD1 or TRBD2 (6 bases each). Germline lookup yields CDR1 SGHRS and CDR2 YFSETQ. The CDR3 has 13 amino acids. Trimming stripped 5 bases from V and 6 bases from J, with 12 bases between. The CDR3 region is CASRPGGGNEQFF. In nucleotides, the CDR3 is TGCGCCAGCAGGCCCGGAGGGGGCAATGAGCAGTTCTTC. Variable domain in full (rest from reference TRBV5-1 and TRBJ2-1): KAGVTQTPRYLIKTRGQQVTLSCSPISGHRSVSWYQQTPGQGLQFLFEYFSETQRNKGNFPGRFSGRQFSNSRSEMNVSTLELGDSALYLCASRPGGGNEQFFGPGTRLTVL.

This clonotype has at least ten counts. This chain connects TRBV12-3 or TRBV12-4 to TRBJ1-5; D gene ambiguous. The CDR3 consists of 12 residues. Between the trimmed V and J ends, which lost 1 base and 6 bases, there was a span of 4 bases. The CDR3 nucleotides read TGTGCCAGCAGTTTAGACCGTCAGCCCCAGCATTTT. Residues: CASSLDRQPQHF.

This clonotype was counted at least ten times. This chain links TRBV10-3 with TRBJ2-3; 9 bases map to TRBD2. Trimming cost V 0 bases and J 2 bases; bases outside gene matches: 6. The CDR3 length is 17 residues. The germline V gene encodes CDR1 ENHRY and CDR2 SYGVKD. The CDR3 region has the DNA TGTGCCATCAGTGAGTCGAACCTAGCGGGGTACACAGATACGCAGTATTTT. This codes for CAISESNLAGYTDTQYF.

This clonotype turned up a few times. This chain connects TRBV28 to TRBJ2-5; a possible D gene is TRBD2 (6 bases). In germline, CDR1 is MDHEN, CDR2 SYDVKM. Trimming took off 8 bases at V and 3 bases at J, with 13 bases between the two ends. The CDR3 runs 13 residues. The chain's CDR3 is CASGTAGKETQYF. CDR3 nucleotide sequence: TGTGCCAGCGGTACAGCGGGTAAAGAGACCCAGTACTTC.

At least ten counts were recorded for this clonotype. This rearrangement joins TRBV20-1 to TRBJ2-1, with 9 bases identical to TRBD1. J lost 3 bases, V lost 6 bases, and 9 bases had no gene match. The CDR3 totals 15 residues. Germline V gene data show CDR1 as DFQATT and CDR2 as SNEGSKA (reference sequence). The CDR3 nucleotides are TGCAGTGCAACCGGGACAGGGCCCAACTACAATGAGCAGTTCTTC. Translated, it gives CSATGTGPNYNEQFF.

This clonotype was recorded many times. The J gene is TRBJ2-7, the V gene TRBV28; the D is unclear. The germline V gene has CDR1 MDHEN and CDR2 SYDVKM. V was pared by 8 bases and J by 6 bases, with 11 bases between. CDR3 size: 11 residues. As DNA, the CDR3 is TGTGCCAGCCGTGAAATCGGCGAGCAGTACTTC. It encodes CASREIGEQYF. Variable domain in full (rest from reference TRBV28 and TRBJ2-7): DVKVTQSSRYLVKRTGEKVFLECVQDMDHENMFWYRQDPGLGLRLIYFSYDVKMKEKGDIPEGYSVSREKKERFSLILESASTNQTSMYLCASREIGEQYFGPGTRLTVT.

This clonotype showed up many times. This chain uses TRBV11-2 with TRBJ2-5; the D gene is possibly TRBD2 (5 bases). CDR3 length equals 14 residues. Germline CDR1 SGHAT, CDR2 FQNNGV. Trimming removed 1 base from V and 3 bases from J, with 9 bases in between. CDR3 amino acids: CASSLAAGKETQYF. For the CDR3, the DNA is TGTGCCAGCAGCTTAGCCGCGGGCAAAGAGACCCAGTACTTC.

This clonotype was picked up many times. J is TRBJ2-7 and V is TRBV28; tentatively, D is TRBD1 or TRBD2 (5 bases each). Germline values: CDR1 MDHEN, CDR2 SYDVKM. Trimming cost V 7 bases and J 0 bases, with 16 bases left between them. The CDR3 is made up of 15 amino acids. CDR3 coding DNA: TGTGCCAGCAACCTGGGGGATGGGCTCTCCTACGAGCAGTACTTC. It codes for CASNLGDGLSYEQYF.

This clonotype was recorded a few times. The chain employs TRBV20-1 and TRBJ2-7; 8 nucleotides agree with TRBD1. The CDR3 runs 15 residues. CDR1 DFQATT and CDR2 SNEGSKA come from the germline V gene (reference sequence). Trimming cost V 3 bases and J 3 bases; bases outside gene matches: 10. Here the CDR3 DNA reads TGCAGTGCTAGGTGGCGGGACAGGCTGGACTACGAGCAGTACGTC. Its translation is CSARWRDRLDYEQYV.

J is TRBJ2-7 and V is TRBV29-1; D call uncertain. V gave up 4 bases and J gave up 2 bases, with 9 bases separating them. CDR3 size: 12 residues. Germline V CDR1 and CDR2: SQVTM, ANQGSEA. This chain's CDR3 is CSVALTAYEQYF. The CDR3 DNA sequence: TGCAGCGTTGCATTGACGGCCTACGAGCAGTACTTC.

This clonotype was observed at least ten times. The genes are TRBV29-1 and TRBJ2-1; no firm D call. The CDR3 loop spans 12 amino acids. Per the germline V gene, CDR1 is SQVTM and CDR2 is ANQGSEA. The V and J ends lost 8 bases and 5 bases respectively, with 13 bases between them. The CDR3 DNA is TGCAGCTTCCGATATTGGAACAATGAGCAGTTCTTC. Amino acids: CSFRYWNNEQFF.

The genes are TRBV7-8 and TRBJ2-7; the match to TRBD2 covers 10 bases. V was pared by 3 bases and J by 4 bases, with 6 bases of the junction left unmatched. The CDR3 has 15 amino acids. Germline-derived CDR1 and CDR2 are SGHVS and FQNEAQ. The CDR3 spells CASSLLAGVGYEQYF. CDR3 bases: TGTGCCAGCAGCTTGCTAGCGGGAGTGGGATACGAGCAGTACTTC.

This clonotype showed up just a few times. An end of the junction does not agree with germline; a read error may underlie this. In nucleotides, the CDR3 is TGTGCCAGCTGTTTGGGACTAGCGGGAGCCCGTGGCACCGGGGAGCTGTTTTTT. Amino acid sequence: CASCLGLAGARGTGELFF. The rearrangement links TRBV12-3 or TRBV12-4 to TRBJ2-2; 14 bases align to TRBD2. CDR3 length equals 18 residues.

This clonotype was seen ten or more times. The chain has TRBV28 and TRBJ2-7, with a possible D match to TRBD1 (5 bases). CDR3 length equals 13 residues. Deletions cut 7 bases from V and 6 bases from J, with 16 bases between. Germline assignment: CDR1 MDHEN and CDR2 SYDVKM. CDR3 sequence: CASMVGPTGEQYF. In DNA, the CDR3 is TGTGCCAGCATGGTGGGTCCTACAGGCGAGCAGTACTTC.

This clonotype showed up many times. The chain is built from TRBV7-8 and TRBJ2-5; D is perhaps TRBD2 (6 bases). The CDR3 extends over 14 amino acids. The germline CDR1 and CDR2 sequences are SGHVS and FQNEAQ. Trimming stripped 6 bases from V and 4 bases from J, with 15 bases between. As DNA, the CDR3 is TGTGCCAGCAGGACTAGACTAGTGGGAGAGACCCAGTACTTC. As protein: CASRTRLVGETQYF.

In its sample, this clonotype was seen a few times. The chain carries TRBV18 and TRBJ2-1; TRBD2 agrees at 8 bases. The germline gives CDR1 KGHSH, CDR2 LQKENI. This CDR3 is 15 amino acids long. J was trimmed by 8 bases and V by 3 bases; bases with no gene match: 9. CDR3 coding DNA: TGTGCCAGCTCACCCTTAGCGGGACGGGACGATGAGCAGTTCTTC. Protein: CASSPLAGRDDEQFF.